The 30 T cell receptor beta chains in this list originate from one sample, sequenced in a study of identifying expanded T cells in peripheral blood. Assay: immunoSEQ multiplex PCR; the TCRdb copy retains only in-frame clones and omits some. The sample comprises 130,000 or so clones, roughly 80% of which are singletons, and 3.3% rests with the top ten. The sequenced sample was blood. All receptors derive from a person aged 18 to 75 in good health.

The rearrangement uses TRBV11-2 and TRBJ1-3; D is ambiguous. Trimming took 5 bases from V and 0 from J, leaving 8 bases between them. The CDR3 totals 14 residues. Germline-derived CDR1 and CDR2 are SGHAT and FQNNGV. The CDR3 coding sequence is TGTGCCAGCAGCCCCCCGGACTCTGGAAACACCATATATTTT. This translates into CASSPPDSGNTIYF. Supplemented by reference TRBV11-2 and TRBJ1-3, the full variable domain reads EAGVAQSPRYKIIEKRQSVAFWCNPISGHATLYWYQQILGQGPKLLIQFQNNGVVDDSQLPKDRFSAERLKGVDSTLKIQPAKLEDSAVYLCASSPPDSGNTIYFGEGSWLTVV.

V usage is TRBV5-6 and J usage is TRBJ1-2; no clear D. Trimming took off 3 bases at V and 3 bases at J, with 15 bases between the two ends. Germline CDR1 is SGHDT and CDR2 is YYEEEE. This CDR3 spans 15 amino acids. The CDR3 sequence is CASSSPTRIDYGYTF. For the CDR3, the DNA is TGTGCCAGCAGCTCACCGACAAGAATAGACTATGGCTACACCTTC.

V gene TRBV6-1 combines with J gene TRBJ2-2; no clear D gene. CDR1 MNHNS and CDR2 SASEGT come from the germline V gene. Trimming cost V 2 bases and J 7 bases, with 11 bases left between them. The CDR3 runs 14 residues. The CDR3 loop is CASSESNAFGELFF. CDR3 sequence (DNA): TGTGCCAGCAGTGAAAGTAACGCCTTCGGGGAGCTGTTTTTT.

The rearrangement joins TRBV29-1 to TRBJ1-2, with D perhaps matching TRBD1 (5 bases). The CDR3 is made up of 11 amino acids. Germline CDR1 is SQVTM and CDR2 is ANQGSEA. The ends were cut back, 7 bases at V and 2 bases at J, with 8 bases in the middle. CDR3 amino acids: CSGGGNYGYTF. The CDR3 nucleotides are TGCAGCGGCGGGGGGAACTATGGCTACACCTTC.

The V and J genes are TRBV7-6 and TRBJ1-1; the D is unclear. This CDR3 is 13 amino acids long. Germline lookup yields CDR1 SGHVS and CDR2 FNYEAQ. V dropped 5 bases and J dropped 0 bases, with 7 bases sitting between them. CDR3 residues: CASSPGLNTEAFF. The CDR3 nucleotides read TGTGCCAGCAGCCCGGGCCTGAACACTGAAGCTTTCTTT.

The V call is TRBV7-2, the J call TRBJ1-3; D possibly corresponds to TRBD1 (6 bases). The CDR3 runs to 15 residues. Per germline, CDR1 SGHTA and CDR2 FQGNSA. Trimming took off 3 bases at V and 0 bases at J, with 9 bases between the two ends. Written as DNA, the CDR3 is TGTGCCAGCAGCTTTACAGGGAGCTCTGGAAACACCATATATTTT. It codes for CASSFTGSSGNTIYF.

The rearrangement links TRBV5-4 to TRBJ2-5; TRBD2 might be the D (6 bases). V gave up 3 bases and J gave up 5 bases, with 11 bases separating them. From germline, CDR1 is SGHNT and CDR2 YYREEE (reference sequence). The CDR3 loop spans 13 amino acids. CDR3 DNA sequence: TGTGCCAGCAGCTCCGACGCGGGGGAGACCCAGTACTTC. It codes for CASSSDAGETQYF. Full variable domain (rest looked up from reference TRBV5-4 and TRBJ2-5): ETGVTQSPTHLIKTRGQQVTLRCSSQSGHNTVSWYQQALGQGPQFIFQYYREEENGRGNFPPRFSGLQFPNYSSELNVNALELDDSALYLCASSSDAGETQYFGPGTRLLVL.

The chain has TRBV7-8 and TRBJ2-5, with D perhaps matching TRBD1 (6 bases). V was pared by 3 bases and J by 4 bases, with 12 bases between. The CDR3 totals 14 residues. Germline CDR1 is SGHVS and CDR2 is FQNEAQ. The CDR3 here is CASSFTDSRETQYF. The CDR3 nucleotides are TGTGCCAGCAGCTTCACGGACAGCAGAGAGACCCAGTACTTC.

CDR3 in DNA: TGTGCCAGCAGCTTCAAGCTCGCGGGGGCCCCGTCGGGTGAGCAGTTCTTC. Translated, it gives CASSFKLAGAPSGEQFF. The genes are TRBV5-6 and TRBJ2-1; tentatively, D is TRBD2 (7 bases). The V gene's germline CDR1 is SGHDT and CDR2 YYEEEE. This CDR3 has 17 amino acids. Trimming cost V 2 bases and J 9 bases, with 24 bases left between them.

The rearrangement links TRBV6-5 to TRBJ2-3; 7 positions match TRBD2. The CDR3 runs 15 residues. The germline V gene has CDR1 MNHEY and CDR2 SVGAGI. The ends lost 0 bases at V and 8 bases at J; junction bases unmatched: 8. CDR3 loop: CASSYSSGDRVTQYF. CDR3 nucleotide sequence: TGTGCCAGCAGTTACTCCAGCGGGGATCGGGTTACGCAGTATTTT.

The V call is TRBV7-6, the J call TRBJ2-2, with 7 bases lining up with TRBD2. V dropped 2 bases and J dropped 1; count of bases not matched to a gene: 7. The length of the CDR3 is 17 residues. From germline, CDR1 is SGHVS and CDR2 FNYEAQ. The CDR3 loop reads CASSLLWGGRNTGELFF. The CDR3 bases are TGTGCCAGCAGCTTACTCTGGGGGGGAAGGAACACCGGGGAGCTGTTTTTT.

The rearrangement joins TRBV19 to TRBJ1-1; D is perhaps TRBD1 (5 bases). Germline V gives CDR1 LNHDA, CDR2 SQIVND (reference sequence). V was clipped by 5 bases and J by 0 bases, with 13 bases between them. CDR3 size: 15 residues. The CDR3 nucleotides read TGTGCCAGTAGTCTTCCCGGGACTATGAACACTGAAGCTTTCTTT. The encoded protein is CASSLPGTMNTEAFF.

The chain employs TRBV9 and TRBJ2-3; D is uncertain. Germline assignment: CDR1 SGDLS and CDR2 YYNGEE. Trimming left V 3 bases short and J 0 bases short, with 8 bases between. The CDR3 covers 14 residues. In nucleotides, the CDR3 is TGTGCCAGCAGCGCGGACGGAAGCACAGATACGCAGTATTTT. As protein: CASSADGSTDTQYF.

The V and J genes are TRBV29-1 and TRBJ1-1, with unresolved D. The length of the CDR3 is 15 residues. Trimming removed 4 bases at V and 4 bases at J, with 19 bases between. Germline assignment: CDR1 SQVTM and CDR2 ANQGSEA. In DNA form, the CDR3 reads TGCAGCGTTGCGACGACTGCCGTGGCGAGCACTGAAGCTTTCTTT. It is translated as CSVATTAVASTEAFF. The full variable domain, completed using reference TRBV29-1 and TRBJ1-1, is SAVISQKPSRDICQRGTSLTIQCQVDSQVTMMFWYRQQPGQSLTLIATANQGSEATYESGFVIDKFPISRPNLTFSTLTVSNMSPEDSSIYLCSVATTAVASTEAFFGQGTRLTVV.

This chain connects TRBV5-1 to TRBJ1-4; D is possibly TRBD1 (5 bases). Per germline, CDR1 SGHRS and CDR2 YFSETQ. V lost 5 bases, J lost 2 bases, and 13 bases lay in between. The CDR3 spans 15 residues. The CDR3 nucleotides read TGCGCCAGCAGGTTCGAGGGGCGTACTAATGAAAAACTGTTTTTT. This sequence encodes CASRFEGRTNEKLFF.

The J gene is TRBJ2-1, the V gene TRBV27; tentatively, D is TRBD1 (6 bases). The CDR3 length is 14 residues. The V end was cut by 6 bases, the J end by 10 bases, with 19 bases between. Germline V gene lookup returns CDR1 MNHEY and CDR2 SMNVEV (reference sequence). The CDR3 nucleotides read TGTGCCAGCAGCCCCCGGGGTCCTACAGGGGAGCAGTTCTTC. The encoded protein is CASSPRGPTGEQFF.

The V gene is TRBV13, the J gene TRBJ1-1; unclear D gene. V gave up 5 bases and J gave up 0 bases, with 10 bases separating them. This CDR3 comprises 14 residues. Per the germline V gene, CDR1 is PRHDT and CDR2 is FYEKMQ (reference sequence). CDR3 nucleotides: TGTGCCAGCAGCATTTGGGAGATGAACACTGAAGCTTTCTTT. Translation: CASSIWEMNTEAFF.

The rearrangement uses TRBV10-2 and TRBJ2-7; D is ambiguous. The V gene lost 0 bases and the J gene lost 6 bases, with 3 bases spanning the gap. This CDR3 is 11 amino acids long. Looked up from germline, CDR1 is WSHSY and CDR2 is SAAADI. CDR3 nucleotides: TGCGCCAGCAGTGAGTCAGTCGAGCAGTACTTC. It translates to CASSESVEQYF.

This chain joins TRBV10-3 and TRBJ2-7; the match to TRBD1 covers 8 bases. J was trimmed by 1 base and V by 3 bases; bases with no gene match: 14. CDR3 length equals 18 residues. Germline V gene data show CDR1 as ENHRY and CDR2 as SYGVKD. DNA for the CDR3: TGTGCCATCAGTGAAGAAGGGGCAGGGACAGGAATGTCCTACGAGCAGTACTTC. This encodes CAISEEGAGTGMSYEQYF.

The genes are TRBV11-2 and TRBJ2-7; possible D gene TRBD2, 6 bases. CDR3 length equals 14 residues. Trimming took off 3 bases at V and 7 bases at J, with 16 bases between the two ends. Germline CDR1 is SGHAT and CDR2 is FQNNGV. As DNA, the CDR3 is TGTGCCAGCAGCTTGGGACTTCACCCCGGGGAGCAGTACTTC. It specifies CASSLGLHPGEQYF.

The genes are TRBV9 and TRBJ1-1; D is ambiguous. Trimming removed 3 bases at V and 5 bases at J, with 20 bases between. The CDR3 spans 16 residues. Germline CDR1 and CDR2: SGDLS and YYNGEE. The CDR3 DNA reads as TGTGCCAGCAGCGCCCCCGGCGCGGAGGACTTTACTGAAGCTTTCTTT. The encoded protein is CASSAPGAEDFTEAFF.

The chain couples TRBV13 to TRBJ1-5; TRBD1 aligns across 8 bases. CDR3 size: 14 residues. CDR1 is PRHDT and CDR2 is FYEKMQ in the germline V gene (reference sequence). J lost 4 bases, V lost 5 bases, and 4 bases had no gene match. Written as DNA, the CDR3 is TGTGCCAGCAGCCGCGACAGGGGAAATCAGCCCCAGCATTTT. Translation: CASSRDRGNQPQHF. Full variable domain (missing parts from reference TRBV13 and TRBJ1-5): AAGVIQSPRHLIKEKRETATLKCYPIPRHDTVYWYQQGPGQDPQFLISFYEKMQSDKGSIPDRFSAQQFSDYHSELNMSSLELGDSALYFCASSRDRGNQPQHFGDGTRLSIL.

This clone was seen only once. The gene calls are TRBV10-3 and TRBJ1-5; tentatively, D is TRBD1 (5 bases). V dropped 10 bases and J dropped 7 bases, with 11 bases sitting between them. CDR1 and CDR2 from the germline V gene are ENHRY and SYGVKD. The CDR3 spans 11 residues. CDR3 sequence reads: CATWGGQPQHF. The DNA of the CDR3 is TGTGCCACGTGGGGGGGACAGCCCCAGCATTTT.

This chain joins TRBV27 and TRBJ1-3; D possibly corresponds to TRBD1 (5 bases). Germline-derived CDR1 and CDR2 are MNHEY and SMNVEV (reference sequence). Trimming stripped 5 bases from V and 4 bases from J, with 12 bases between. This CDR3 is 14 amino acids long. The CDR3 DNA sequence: TGTGCCAGCAGTACCGGGACCGGGGGAAACACCATATATTTT. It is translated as CASSTGTGGNTIYF.

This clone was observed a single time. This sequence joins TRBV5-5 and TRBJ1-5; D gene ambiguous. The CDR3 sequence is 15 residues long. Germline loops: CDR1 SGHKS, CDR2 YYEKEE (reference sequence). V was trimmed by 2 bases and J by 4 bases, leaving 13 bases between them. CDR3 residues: CASSFEGIGNQPQHF. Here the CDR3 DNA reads TGTGCCAGCAGCTTCGAAGGGATAGGTAATCAGCCCCAGCATTTT.

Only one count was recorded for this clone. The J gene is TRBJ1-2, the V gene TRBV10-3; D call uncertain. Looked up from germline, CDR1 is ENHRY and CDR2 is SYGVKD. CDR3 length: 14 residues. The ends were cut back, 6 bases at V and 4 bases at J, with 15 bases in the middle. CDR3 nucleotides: TGTGCCATCAGCCTTTTGGCAGATACCTATGGCTACACCTTC. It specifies CAISLLADTYGYTF.

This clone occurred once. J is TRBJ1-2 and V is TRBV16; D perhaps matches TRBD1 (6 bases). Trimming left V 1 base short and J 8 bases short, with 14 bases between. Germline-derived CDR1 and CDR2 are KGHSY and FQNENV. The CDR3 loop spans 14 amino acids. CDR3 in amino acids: CASSQLTGGLGYTF. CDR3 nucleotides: TGTGCCAGCAGCCAATTAACTGGGGGCCTCGGCTACACCTTC.

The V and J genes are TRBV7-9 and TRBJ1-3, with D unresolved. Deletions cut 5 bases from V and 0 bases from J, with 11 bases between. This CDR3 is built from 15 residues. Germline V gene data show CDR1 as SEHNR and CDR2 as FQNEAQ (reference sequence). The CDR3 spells CASSPDGRSGNTIYF. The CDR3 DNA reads TGTGCCAGCAGCCCCGACGGCCGCTCTGGAAACACCATATATTTT.

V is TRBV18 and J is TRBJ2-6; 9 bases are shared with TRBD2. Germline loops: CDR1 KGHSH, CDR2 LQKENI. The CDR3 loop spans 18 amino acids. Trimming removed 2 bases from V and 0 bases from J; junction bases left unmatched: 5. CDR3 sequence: CASSPEAGGSSGANVLTF. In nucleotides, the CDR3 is TGTGCCAGCTCACCAGAGGCGGGGGGGAGCTCTGGGGCCAACGTCCTGACTTTC.

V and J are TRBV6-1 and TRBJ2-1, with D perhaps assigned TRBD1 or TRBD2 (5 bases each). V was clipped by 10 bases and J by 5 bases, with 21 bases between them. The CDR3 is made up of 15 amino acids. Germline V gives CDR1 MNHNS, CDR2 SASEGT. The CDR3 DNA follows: TGTGCCACATATCCGGGAAAAGGGGCACACAATGAGCAGTTCTTC. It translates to CATYPGKGAHNEQFF.